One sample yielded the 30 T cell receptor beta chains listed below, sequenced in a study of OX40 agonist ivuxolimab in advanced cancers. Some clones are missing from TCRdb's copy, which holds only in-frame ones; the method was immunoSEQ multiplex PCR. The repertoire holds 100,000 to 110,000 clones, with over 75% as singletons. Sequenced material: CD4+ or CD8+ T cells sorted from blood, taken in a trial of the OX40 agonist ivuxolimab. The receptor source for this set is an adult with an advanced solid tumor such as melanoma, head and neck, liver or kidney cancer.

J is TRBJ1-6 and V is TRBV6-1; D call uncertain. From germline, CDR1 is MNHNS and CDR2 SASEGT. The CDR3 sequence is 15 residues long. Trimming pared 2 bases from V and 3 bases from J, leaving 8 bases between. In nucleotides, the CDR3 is TGTGCCAGCAGTGAAACGGTTCTCTATAATTCACCCCTCCACTTT. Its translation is CASSETVLYNSPLHF.

CDR3 sequence: CASSLLGGGQPQHF. The CDR3 nucleotides read TGTGCCAGCAGTTTATTGGGGGGAGGTCAGCCCCAGCATTTT. The chain has TRBV28 and TRBJ1-5; tentatively, D is TRBD1 (5 bases). This CDR3 region has 14 residues. CDR1 and CDR2 (germline): MDHEN, SYDVKM. V was clipped by 1 base and J by 6 bases, with 10 bases between them.

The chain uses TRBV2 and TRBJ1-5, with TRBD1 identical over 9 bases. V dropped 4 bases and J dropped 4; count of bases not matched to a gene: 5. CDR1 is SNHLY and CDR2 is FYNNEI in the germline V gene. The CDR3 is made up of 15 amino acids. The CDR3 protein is CASSGETGGNQPQHF. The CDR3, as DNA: TGTGCCAGCAGTGGTGAGACAGGGGGGAATCAGCCCCAGCATTTT.

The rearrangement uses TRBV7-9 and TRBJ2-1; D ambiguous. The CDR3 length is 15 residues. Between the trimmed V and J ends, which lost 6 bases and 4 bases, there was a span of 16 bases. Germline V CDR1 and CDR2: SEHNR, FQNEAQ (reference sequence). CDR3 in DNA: TGTGCCAGCAGAGCCCCCTGGGAATTTTACAATGAGCAGTTCTTC. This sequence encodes CASRAPWEFYNEQFF.

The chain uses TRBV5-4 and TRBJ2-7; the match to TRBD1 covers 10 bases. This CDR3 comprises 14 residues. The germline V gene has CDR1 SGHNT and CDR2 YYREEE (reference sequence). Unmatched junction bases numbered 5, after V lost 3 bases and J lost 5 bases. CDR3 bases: TGTGCCAGCAGCTCGCGGGGACAGGGGCACGAGCAGTACTTC. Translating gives CASSSRGQGHEQYF.

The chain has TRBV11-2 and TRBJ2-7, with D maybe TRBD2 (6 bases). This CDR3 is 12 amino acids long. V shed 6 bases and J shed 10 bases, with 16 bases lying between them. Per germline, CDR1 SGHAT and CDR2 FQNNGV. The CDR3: CASSRDFGDQYF. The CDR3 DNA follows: TGTGCCAGCAGTCGGGACTTCGGGGACCAGTACTTC.

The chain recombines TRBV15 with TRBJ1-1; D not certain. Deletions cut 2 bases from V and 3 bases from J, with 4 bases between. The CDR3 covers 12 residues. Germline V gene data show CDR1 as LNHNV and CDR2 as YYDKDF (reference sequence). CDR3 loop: CATSRPDTEAFF. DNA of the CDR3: TGTGCCACCAGCAGACCGGACACTGAAGCTTTCTTT.

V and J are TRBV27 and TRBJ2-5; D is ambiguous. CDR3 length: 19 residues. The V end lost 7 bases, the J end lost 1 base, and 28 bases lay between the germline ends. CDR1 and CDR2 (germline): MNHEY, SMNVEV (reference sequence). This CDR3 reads CASIQSTGSISIFQETQYF. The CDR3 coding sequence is TGTGCCAGCATACAATCCACCGGGTCGATCTCGATATTCCAAGAGACCCAGTACTTC.

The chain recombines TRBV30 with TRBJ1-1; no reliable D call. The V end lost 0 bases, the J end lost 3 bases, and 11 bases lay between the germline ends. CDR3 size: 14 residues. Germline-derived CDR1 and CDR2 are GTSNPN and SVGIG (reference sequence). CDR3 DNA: TGTGCCTGGAGTGTACGCGGGGTACACACTGAAGCTTTCTTT. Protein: CAWSVRGVHTEAFF.

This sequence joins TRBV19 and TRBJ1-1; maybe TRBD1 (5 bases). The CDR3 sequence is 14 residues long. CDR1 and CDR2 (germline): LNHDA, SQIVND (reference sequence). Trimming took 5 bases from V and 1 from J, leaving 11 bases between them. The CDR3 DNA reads TGTGCCAGTAGTCGGCCAGGGTCGAACACTGAAGCTTTCTTT. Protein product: CASSRPGSNTEAFF.

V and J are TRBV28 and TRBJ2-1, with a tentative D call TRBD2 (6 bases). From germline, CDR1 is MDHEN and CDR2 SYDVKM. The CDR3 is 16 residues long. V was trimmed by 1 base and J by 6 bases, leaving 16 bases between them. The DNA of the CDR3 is TGTGCCAGCAGTTTATCGGTCGGGAGTTCAGGCAATGAGCAGTTCTTC. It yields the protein CASSLSVGSSGNEQFF. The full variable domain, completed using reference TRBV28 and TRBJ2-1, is DVKVTQSSRYLVKRTGEKVFLECVQDMDHENMFWYRQDPGLGLRLIYFSYDVKMKEKGDIPEGYSVSREKKERFSLILESASTNQTSMYLCASSLSVGSSGNEQFFGPGTRLTVL.

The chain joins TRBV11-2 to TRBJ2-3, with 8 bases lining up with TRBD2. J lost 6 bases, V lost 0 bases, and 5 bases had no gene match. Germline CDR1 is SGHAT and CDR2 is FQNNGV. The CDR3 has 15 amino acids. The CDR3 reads CASSLERGGPDTQYF. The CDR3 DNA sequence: TGTGCCAGCAGCTTAGAACGGGGGGGCCCTGATACGCAGTATTTT. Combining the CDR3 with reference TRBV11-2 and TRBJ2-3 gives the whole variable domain EAGVAQSPRYKIIEKRQSVAFWCNPISGHATLYWYQQILGQGPKLLIQFQNNGVVDDSQLPKDRFSAERLKGVDSTLKIQPAKLEDSAVYLCASSLERGGPDTQYFGPGTRLTVL.

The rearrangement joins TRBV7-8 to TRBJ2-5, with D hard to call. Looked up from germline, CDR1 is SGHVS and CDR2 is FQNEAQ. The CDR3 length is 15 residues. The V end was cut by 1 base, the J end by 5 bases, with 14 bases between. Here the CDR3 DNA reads TGTGCCAGCAGCTTAGATGTGGTTAACGGGGAGACCCAGTACTTC. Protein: CASSLDVVNGETQYF.

The CDR3 protein is CASSPRLAGVADTQYF. The CDR3 DNA is TGTGCCAGCAGCCCACGACTAGCGGGAGTAGCAGATACGCAGTATTTT. The rearrangement links TRBV7-9 to TRBJ2-3; TRBD2 matches 12 bases. The length of the CDR3 is 16 residues. Germline V gene data show CDR1 as SEHNR and CDR2 as FQNEAQ (reference sequence). V lost 5 bases and J lost 4; bases outside the gene matches: 7.

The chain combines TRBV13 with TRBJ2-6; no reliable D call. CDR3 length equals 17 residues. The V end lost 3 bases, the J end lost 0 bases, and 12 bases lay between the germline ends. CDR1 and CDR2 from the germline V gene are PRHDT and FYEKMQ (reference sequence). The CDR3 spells CASSLSRPLSGANVLTF. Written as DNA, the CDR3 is TGTGCCAGCAGCTTGAGTCGCCCCCTCTCTGGGGCCAACGTCCTGACTTTC.

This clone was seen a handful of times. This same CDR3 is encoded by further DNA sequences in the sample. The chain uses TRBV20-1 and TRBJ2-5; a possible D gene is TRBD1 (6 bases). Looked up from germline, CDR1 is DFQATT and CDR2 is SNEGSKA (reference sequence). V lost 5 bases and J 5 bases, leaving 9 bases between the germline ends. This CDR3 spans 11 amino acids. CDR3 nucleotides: TGCAGTGCTTCCCAGGGGGAGACCCAGTACTTC. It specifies CSASQGETQYF.

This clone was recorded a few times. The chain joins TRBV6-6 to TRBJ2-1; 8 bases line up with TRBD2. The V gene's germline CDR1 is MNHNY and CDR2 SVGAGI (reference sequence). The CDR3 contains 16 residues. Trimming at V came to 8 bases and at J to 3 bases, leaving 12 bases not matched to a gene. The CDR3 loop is CASGIPRTSSYNEQFF. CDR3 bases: TGTGCCAGCGGAATTCCACGGACTAGCAGCTACAATGAGCAGTTCTTC.

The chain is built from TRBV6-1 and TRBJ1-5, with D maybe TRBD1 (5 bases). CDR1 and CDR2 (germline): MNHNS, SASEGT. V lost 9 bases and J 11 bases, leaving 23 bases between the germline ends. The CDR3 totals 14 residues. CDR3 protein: CASHGTRALGTQHF. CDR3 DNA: TGTGCCAGTCATGGGACCAGGGCCCTAGGGACCCAGCATTTT.

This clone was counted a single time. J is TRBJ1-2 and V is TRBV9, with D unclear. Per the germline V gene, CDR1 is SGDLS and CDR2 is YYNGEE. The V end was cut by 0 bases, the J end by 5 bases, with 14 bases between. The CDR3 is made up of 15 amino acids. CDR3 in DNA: TGTGCCAGCAGCGTAGAAGATATGACGGAATATGGCTACACCTTC. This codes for CASSVEDMTEYGYTF.

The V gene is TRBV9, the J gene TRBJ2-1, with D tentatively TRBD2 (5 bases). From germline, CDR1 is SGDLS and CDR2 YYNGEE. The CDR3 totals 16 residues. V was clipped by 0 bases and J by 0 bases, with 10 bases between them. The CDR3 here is CASSVDTRGSYNEQFF. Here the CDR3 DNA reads TGTGCCAGCAGCGTAGATACTAGAGGCTCCTACAATGAGCAGTTCTTC. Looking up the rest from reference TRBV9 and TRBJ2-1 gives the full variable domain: DSGVTQTPKHLITATGQRVTLRCSPRSGDLSVYWYQQSLDQGLQFLIQYYNGEERAKGNILERFSAQQFPDLHSELNLSSLELGDSALYFCASSVDTRGSYNEQFFGPGTRLTVL.

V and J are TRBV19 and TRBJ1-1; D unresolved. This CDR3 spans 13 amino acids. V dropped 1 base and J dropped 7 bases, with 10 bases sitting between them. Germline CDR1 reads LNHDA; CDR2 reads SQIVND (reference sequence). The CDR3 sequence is CASSIGPQFEAFF. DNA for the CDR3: TGTGCCAGTAGTATAGGGCCACAGTTTGAAGCTTTCTTT.

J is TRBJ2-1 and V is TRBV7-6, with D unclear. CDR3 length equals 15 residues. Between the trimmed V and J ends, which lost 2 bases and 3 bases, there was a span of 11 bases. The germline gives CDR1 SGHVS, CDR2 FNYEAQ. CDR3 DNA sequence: TGTGCCAGCAGCTTATCCCACGCTAGCTACAATGAGCAGTTCTTC. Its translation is CASSLSHASYNEQFF.

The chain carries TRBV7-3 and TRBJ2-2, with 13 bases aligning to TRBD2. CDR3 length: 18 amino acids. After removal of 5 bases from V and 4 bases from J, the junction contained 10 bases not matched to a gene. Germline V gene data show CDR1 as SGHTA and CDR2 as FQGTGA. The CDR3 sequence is CASSAGLAGTRGTGELFF. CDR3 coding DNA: TGTGCCAGCAGCGCGGGACTAGCGGGGACACGGGGCACCGGGGAGCTGTTTTTT.

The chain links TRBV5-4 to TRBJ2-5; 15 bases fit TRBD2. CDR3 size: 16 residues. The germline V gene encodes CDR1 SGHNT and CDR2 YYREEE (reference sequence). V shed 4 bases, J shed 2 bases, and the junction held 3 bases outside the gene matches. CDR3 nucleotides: TGTGCCAGCAGCGCCGGACTAGCGGGGGGGCAAGAGACCCAGTACTTC. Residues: CASSAGLAGGQETQYF.

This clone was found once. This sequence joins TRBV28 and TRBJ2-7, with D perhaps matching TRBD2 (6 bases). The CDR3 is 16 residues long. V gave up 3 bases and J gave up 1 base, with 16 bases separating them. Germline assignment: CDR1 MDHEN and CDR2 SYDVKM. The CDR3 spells CASSLRVAAISYEQYF. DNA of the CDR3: TGTGCCAGCAGTTTGCGAGTAGCGGCGATTTCCTACGAGCAGTACTTC. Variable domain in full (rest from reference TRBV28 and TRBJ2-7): DVKVTQSSRYLVKRTGEKVFLECVQDMDHENMFWYRQDPGLGLRLIYFSYDVKMKEKGDIPEGYSVSREKKERFSLILESASTNQTSMYLCASSLRVAAISYEQYFGPGTRLTVT.

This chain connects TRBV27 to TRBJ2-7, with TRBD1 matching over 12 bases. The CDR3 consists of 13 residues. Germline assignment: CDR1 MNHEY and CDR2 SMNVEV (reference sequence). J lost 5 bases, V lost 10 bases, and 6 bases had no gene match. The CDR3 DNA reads TGTGCCACAGGGGACAGGGGGCGAGACGAGCAGTACTTC. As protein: CATGDRGRDEQYF.

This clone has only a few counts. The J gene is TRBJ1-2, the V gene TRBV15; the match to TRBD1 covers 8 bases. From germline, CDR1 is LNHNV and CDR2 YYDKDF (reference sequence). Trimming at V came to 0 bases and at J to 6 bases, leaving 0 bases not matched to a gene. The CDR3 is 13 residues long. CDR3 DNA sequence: TGTGCCACCAGCAGAGAGACAGGGGATGGCTACACCTTC. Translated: CATSRETGDGYTF.

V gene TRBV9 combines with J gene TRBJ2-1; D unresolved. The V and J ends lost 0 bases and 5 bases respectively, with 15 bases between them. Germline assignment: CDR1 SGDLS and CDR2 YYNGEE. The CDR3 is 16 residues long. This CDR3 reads CASSVAGSSNHNEQFF. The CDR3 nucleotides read TGTGCCAGCAGCGTAGCTGGCAGTTCTAACCACAATGAGCAGTTCTTC.

The CDR3 sequence is CASSPDRANYGYTF. Here the CDR3 DNA reads TGTGCCAGCAGCCCGGACAGGGCTAACTATGGCTACACCTTC. The chain links TRBV5-6 to TRBJ1-2; TRBD1 matches 8 bases. This CDR3 has 14 amino acids. The trim removed 4 bases at V and 0 bases at J, leaving 2 bases unmatched. Germline CDR1 reads SGHDT; CDR2 reads YYEEEE.

The CDR3 spells CASSPPFRREESDTQYF. CDR3 sequence (DNA): TGTGCCAGCAGCCCCCCTTTTCGGCGGGAGGAATCAGATACGCAGTATTTT. The chain couples TRBV7-9 to TRBJ2-3; 8 bases agree with TRBD2. Trimming at V came to 5 bases and at J to 4 bases, leaving 14 bases not matched to a gene. The CDR3 totals 17 residues. The germline CDR1 and CDR2 sequences are SEHNR and FQNEAQ (reference sequence).